These T cell receptor beta chains were read from a single sample in a study of blood T cell repertoires in COVID-19. Produced via immunoSEQ multiplex PCR; TCRdb's table is partial and in-frame only. This sample has tens of thousands of clones, with around 91% found just once. The sequencing sample was made of peripheral blood. The receptors here all came from a human donor in a cohort sampled during active COVID-19. Each CDR3 is given with its conserved first and last residue. A D gene is named only where the DNA matches it firmly.

TRBV18	TRBJ2-5	.	CASSPNRGIQETQYF	TGTGCCAGCTCACCAAACCGCGGGATACAAGAGACCCAGTACTTC
TRBV3-1/TRBV3-2	TRBJ2-1	.	CASSQEMAGGHEQFF	TGTGCCAGCAGCCAAGAAATGGCCGGGGGGCATGAGCAGTTCTTC
TRBV5-1	TRBJ1-3	.	CASSRETANGNTIYF	TGCGCCAGCAGCCGAGAGACAGCAAATGGAAACACCATATATTTT
TRBV9	TRBJ1-3	.	CASSVANYRATGNTIYF	TGTGCCAGCAGCGTTGCGAACTACAGGGCTACTGGAAACACCATATATTTT
TRBV10-3	TRBJ2-1	TRBD1	CAITDRTGEGDEQFF	TGTGCCATCACTGATAGGACAGGGGAGGGCGATGAGCAGTTCTTC
TRBV7-2	TRBJ2-7	.	CASSLFGDEQYF	TGTGCCAGCAGCTTATTCGGTGACGAGCAGTACTTC
TRBV6-5	TRBJ1-2	TRBD1	CASRLGGTGGGYTF	TGTGCCAGCAGGCTAGGAGGGACAGGGGGAGGCTACACCTTC
TRBV6-6	TRBJ1-1	.	CASSYPGGSDGAFF	TGTGCCAGCAGTTACCCGGGGGGGTCCGACGGCGCTTTCTTT
TRBV15	TRBJ1-1	TRBD1	CATRSGTGNSAFF	TGTGCCACCAGATCCGGGACAGGGAATTCGGCTTTCTTT
TRBV5-5	TRBJ2-7	.	CASSAGLVRSYEQYF	TGTGCCAGCAGCGCGGGGTTGGTTCGGTCCTACGAGCAGTACTTC
TRBV19	TRBJ2-7	.	CASSRQWRDEQYF	TGTGCCAGTAGTAGACAGTGGAGGGACGAGCAGTACTTC